A selection of T cell receptor beta chains follows, all from one sample in a study of shared clonotypes between healthy human individuals. This table comes from immunoSEQ multiplex PCR, and its TCRdb copy is limited to in-frame clones, with some not included. The sample carries more than 2 million clones, 93% recorded once. The sequencing input was naive CD8+ T cells from PBMCs. These TCRs come from a man between 18 and 35 years old in good health. Some clones in this sample may be carry-over from other donors' samples. CDR3s include the opening cysteine and the closing phenylalanine or tryptophan. A D gene is named only where the DNA matches it firmly. Clone size, where shown, is once, few, many, or a class for clones that have expanded.

clone_size: .
d_call: .
j_call: TRBJ1-1
v_call: TRBV20-1
cdr3_nt: TGCAGTGGAAGGGTAGGCACTGAAGCTTTCTTT
cdr3_aa: CSGRVGTEAFF

clone_size: once
d_call: .
j_call: TRBJ1-1
v_call: TRBV13
cdr3_nt: TGTGCCAGCAGCACCGGGAACACTGAAGCTTTCTTT
cdr3_aa: CASSTGNTEAFF

clone_size: .
d_call: .
j_call: TRBJ2-3
v_call: TRBV9
cdr3_nt: TGTGCCAGCAGCCCCCTCAGCGCCATAATCACAGATACGCAGTATTTT
cdr3_aa: CASSPLSAIITDTQYF

clone_size: .
d_call: TRBD1
j_call: TRBJ1-1
v_call: TRBV10-3
cdr3_nt: TGTGCCATCATGGGACAGGGGACCACTGAAGCTTTCTTT
cdr3_aa: CAIMGQGTTEAFF

clone_size: .
d_call: TRBD1
j_call: TRBJ2-7
v_call: TRBV5-1
cdr3_nt: TGCGCCAGCAGCTTGGCGGGGACAGTCTACGAGCAGTACTTC
cdr3_aa: CASSLAGTVYEQYF

clone_size: few
d_call: .
j_call: TRBJ1-1
v_call: TRBV20-1
cdr3_nt: TGCAGTGCTTACAGGGACGGCGCTTTCTTT
cdr3_aa: CSAYRDGAFF

clone_size: once
d_call: TRBD1
j_call: TRBJ2-1
v_call: TRBV28
cdr3_nt: TGTGCCAGCAGTTTCGGGACAGGGGGTGGGAATGAGCAGTTCTTC
cdr3_aa: CASSFGTGGGNEQFF

clone_size: few
d_call: .
j_call: TRBJ1-5
v_call: TRBV19
cdr3_nt: TGTGCCAGTAAGTGGTCCTATAGCAATCAGCCCCAGCATTTT
cdr3_aa: CASKWSYSNQPQHF

clone_size: .
d_call: .
j_call: TRBJ1-1
v_call: TRBV9
cdr3_nt: TGTGCCAGCAGCGTAGCTCAGAAGACAGGAGTAAACACTGAAGCTTTCTTT
cdr3_aa: CASSVAQKTGVNTEAFF

clone_size: .
d_call: TRBD1
j_call: TRBJ2-1
v_call: TRBV5-1
cdr3_nt: TGCGCCAGCAGCCTCACTTCCGGGAAGGACAGGGGAAAGTTCTTC
cdr3_aa: CASSLTSGKDRGKFF

clone_size: .
d_call: .
j_call: TRBJ2-7
v_call: TRBV9
cdr3_nt: TGTGCCAGCAGCACCAGGGACGGCTCCTACGAGCAGTACTTC
cdr3_aa: CASSTRDGSYEQYF

clone_size: .
d_call: .
j_call: TRBJ2-6
v_call: TRBV4-1
cdr3_nt: TGCGCCAGCAGCCAAGATGGGGAAATCTCTGGGGCCAACGTCCTGACTTTC
cdr3_aa: CASSQDGEISGANVLTF

clone_size: .
d_call: .
j_call: TRBJ2-3
v_call: TRBV7-9
cdr3_nt: TGTGCCAGCAGCCAACCCCCGGGAAGGGGAGGGGGAGATACGCAGTATTTT
cdr3_aa: CASSQPPGRGGGDTQYF

clone_size: .
d_call: TRBD2
j_call: TRBJ2-1
v_call: TRBV7-9
cdr3_nt: TGTGCCAGCAGGACTAGCGGGTCAACCTACAATGAGCAGTTCTTC
cdr3_aa: CASRTSGSTYNEQFF

clone_size: .
d_call: TRBD2
j_call: TRBJ2-1
v_call: TRBV4-3
cdr3_nt: TGCGCCAGCAGCCAAGACCCCGGGGGGAATGAGCAGTTCTTC
cdr3_aa: CASSQDPGGNEQFF

clone_size: .
d_call: TRBD2
j_call: TRBJ2-7
v_call: TRBV29-1
cdr3_nt: TGCAGCGTTGTGGGGTCTAGCGGGAGGCGCTCCTACGAGCAGTACTTC
cdr3_aa: CSVVGSSGRRSYEQYF

clone_size: .
d_call: .
j_call: TRBJ2-1
v_call: TRBV2
cdr3_nt: TGTGCCAGCAAGGAAGGCCCAGCGTACAATGAGCAGTTCTTC
cdr3_aa: CASKEGPAYNEQFF

clone_size: .
d_call: TRBD1
j_call: TRBJ1-1
v_call: TRBV28
cdr3_nt: TGTGCCAGCAGTTTAACAGGGGGCGTTTCTGAAGCTTTCTTT
cdr3_aa: CASSLTGGVSEAFF

clone_size: .
d_call: TRBD1
j_call: TRBJ2-3
v_call: TRBV27
cdr3_nt: TGTGCCAGCAGTTTGATAGGACAGGCGATAGATACGCAGTATTTT
cdr3_aa: CASSLIGQAIDTQYF

clone_size: .
d_call: .
j_call: TRBJ2-2
v_call: TRBV6-5
cdr3_nt: TGTGCCAGCAGTTACTCGGACTTATTAACCGGGGAGCTGTTTTTT
cdr3_aa: CASSYSDLLTGELFF

clone_size: .
d_call: .
j_call: TRBJ2-7
v_call: TRBV5-1
cdr3_nt: TGCGCCAGCAGCTGGACAGTTAGTAAGTACGAGCAGTACTTC
cdr3_aa: CASSWTVSKYEQYF

clone_size: .
d_call: .
j_call: TRBJ1-1
v_call: TRBV9
cdr3_nt: TGTGCCAGCAGCGTCGGACAGACGAACACTGAAGCTTTCTTT
cdr3_aa: CASSVGQTNTEAFF

clone_size: once
d_call: TRBD2
j_call: TRBJ2-5
v_call: TRBV15
cdr3_nt: TGTGCCACCAGCAGCTCCTCCGGGGGGGAAGAGACCCAGTACTTC
cdr3_aa: CATSSSSGGEETQYF

clone_size: .
d_call: TRBD1
j_call: TRBJ1-3
v_call: TRBV6-1
cdr3_nt: TGTGCCAGCAGTGAGGGGACAGTTTATTTGAGCTCTGGAAACACCATATATTTT
cdr3_aa: CASSEGTVYLSSGNTIYF

clone_size: .
d_call: .
j_call: TRBJ2-2
v_call: TRBV28
cdr3_nt: TGTGCCAGCAGTTTGAGAGGGAACACCGGGGAGCTGTTTTTT
cdr3_aa: CASSLRGNTGELFF

clone_size: .
d_call: TRBD2
j_call: TRBJ2-2
v_call: TRBV7-7
cdr3_nt: TGTGCCAGCAGCTCCTATGGGCGGGAGCGAGTCACCGGGGAGCTGTTTTTT
cdr3_aa: CASSSYGRERVTGELFF

clone_size: .
d_call: .
j_call: TRBJ2-2
v_call: TRBV15
cdr3_nt: TGTGCCACCATGGGCGACGCATCCGGGGAGCTGTTTTTT
cdr3_aa: CATMGDASGELFF

clone_size: few
d_call: .
j_call: TRBJ1-1
v_call: TRBV9
cdr3_nt: TGTGCCAGCAGCGTAGGGGCAGCGAGATATGAAGCTTTCTTT
cdr3_aa: CASSVGAARYEAFF

clone_size: once
d_call: TRBD2
j_call: TRBJ2-7
v_call: TRBV27
cdr3_nt: TGTGCCAGCAGTTTCCTGAACCTAGCGGGAGGTGCCACCGAGCAGTACTTC
cdr3_aa: CASSFLNLAGGATEQYF

clone_size: .
d_call: .
j_call: TRBJ1-6
v_call: TRBV7-9
cdr3_nt: TGTGCCAGCAGCCCAAAGAGCGGGGATGGATCACCCCTCCACTTT
cdr3_aa: CASSPKSGDGSPLHF

clone_size: .
d_call: .
j_call: TRBJ2-7
v_call: TRBV9
cdr3_nt: TGTGCCAGCAGCGTAGGCCCGAAGTCTCTCTACGAGCAGTACTTC
cdr3_aa: CASSVGPKSLYEQYF